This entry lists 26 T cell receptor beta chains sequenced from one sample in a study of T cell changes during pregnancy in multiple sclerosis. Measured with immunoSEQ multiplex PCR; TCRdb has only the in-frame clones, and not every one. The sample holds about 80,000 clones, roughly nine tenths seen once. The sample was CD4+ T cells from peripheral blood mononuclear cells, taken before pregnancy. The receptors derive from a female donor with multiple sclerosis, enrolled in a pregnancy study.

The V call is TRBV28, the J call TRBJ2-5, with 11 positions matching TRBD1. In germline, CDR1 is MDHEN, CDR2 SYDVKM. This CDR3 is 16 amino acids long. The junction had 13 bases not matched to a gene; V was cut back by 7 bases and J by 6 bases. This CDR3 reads CASNGSRDRGRKTQYF. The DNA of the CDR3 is TGTGCCAGCAATGGTAGCCGGGACAGGGGGAGGAAGACCCAGTACTTC.

The CDR3, as DNA: TGTGCCAGCAGCGTAGAGGGAGGCGGCTACGAGCAGTACTTC. Translation gives CASSVEGGGYEQYF. V is TRBV9 and J is TRBJ2-7, with TRBD2 as a possible D gene (6 bases). Looked up from germline, CDR1 is SGDLS and CDR2 is YYNGEE. Trimming removed 0 bases at V and 3 bases at J, with 10 bases between. This CDR3 contains 14 residues.

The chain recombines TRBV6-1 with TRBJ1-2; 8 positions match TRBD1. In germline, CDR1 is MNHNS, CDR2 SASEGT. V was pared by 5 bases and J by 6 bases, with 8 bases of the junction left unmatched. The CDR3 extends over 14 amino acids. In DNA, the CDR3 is TGTGCCAGCAGTCAATCTCAGGGGGCTAATGGCTACACCTTC. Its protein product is CASSQSQGANGYTF.

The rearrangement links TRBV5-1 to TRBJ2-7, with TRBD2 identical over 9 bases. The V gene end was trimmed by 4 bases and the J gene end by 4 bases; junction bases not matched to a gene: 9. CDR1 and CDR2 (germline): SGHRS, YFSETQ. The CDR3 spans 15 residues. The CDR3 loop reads CASSPRSGRGYEQYF. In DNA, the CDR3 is TGCGCCAGCAGCCCGCGTAGCGGGAGAGGATACGAGCAGTACTTC.

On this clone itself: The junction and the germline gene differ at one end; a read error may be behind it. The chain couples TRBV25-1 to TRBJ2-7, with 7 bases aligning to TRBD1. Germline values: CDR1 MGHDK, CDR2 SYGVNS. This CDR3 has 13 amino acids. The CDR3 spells CARRLTGSNEQYF. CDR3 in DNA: TGTGCCCGCAGATTGACAGGGTCGAACGAGCAGTACTTC.

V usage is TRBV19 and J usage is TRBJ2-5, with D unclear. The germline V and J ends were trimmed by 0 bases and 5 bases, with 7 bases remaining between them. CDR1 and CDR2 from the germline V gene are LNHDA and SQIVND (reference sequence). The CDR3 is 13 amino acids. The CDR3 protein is CASSIDIEETQYF. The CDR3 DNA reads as TGTGCCAGTAGTATAGACATTGAGGAGACCCAGTACTTC.

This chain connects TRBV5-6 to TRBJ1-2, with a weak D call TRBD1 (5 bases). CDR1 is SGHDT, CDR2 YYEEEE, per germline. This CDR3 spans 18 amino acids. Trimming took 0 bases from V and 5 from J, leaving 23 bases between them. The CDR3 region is CASSLAKREKGLEYGYTF. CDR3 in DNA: TGTGCCAGCAGCTTGGCCAAGAGAGAAAAGGGGTTAGAATATGGCTACACCTTC. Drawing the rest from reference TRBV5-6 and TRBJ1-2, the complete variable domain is DAGVTQSPTHLIKTRGQQVTLRCSPKSGHDTVSWYQQALGQGPQFIFQYYEEEERQRGNFPDRFSGHQFPNYSSELNVNALLLGDSALYLCASSLAKREKGLEYGYTFGSGTRLTVV.

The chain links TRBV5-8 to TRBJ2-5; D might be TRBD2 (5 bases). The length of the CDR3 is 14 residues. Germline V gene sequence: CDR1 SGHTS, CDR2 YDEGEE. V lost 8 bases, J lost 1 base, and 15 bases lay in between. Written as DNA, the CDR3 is TGTGCCAGTCCCTCCTTAGCGTTCCAAGAGACCCAGTACTTC. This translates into CASPSLAFQETQYF.

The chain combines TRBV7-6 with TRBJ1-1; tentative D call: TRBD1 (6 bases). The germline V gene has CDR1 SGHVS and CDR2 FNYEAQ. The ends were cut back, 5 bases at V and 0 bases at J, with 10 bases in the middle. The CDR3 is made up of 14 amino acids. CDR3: CASSPTGLNTEAFF. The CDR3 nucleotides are TGTGCCAGCAGCCCAACAGGGCTGAACACTGAAGCTTTCTTT.

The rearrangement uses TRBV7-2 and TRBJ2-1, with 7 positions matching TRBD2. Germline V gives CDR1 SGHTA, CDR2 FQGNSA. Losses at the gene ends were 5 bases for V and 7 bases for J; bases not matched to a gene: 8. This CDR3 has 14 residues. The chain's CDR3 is CASSVRGRLNEQFF. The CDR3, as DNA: TGTGCCAGCAGCGTGCGGGGGAGGCTGAATGAGCAGTTCTTC.

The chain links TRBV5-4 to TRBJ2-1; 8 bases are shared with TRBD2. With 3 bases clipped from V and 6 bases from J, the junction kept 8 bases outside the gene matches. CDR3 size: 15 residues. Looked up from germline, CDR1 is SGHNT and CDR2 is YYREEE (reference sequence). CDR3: CASSSGTRMGNEQFF. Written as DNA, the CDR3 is TGTGCCAGCAGCTCCGGGACTAGGATGGGCAATGAGCAGTTCTTC.

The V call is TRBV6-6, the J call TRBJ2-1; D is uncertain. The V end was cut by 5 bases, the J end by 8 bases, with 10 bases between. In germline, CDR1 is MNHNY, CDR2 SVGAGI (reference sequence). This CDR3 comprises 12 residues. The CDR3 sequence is CASSSRGYEQFF. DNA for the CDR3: TGTGCCAGCAGTAGCCGCGGCTATGAGCAGTTCTTC.

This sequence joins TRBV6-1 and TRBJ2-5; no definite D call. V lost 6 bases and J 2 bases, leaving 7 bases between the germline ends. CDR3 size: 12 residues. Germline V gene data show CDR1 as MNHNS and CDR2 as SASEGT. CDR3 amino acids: CASRYSQETQYF. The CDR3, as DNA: TGTGCCAGCAGATATAGTCAAGAGACCCAGTACTTC.

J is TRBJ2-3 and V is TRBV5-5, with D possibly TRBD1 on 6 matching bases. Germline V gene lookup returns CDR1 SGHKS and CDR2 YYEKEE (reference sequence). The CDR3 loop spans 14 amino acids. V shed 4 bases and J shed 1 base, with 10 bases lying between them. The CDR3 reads CASSLYRGTDTQYF. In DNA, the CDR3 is TGTGCCAGCAGCCTATACAGGGGCACAGATACGCAGTATTTT.

The CDR3 region is CACTRTTGGGDGYTF. CDR3 coding DNA: TGTGCCTGTACCCGTACCACAGGGGGCGGGGATGGCTACACCTTC. This rearrangement joins TRBV2 to TRBJ1-2, with 9 bases lining up with TRBD1. V shed 11 bases and J 6 bases; nucleotides not matched to a gene: 16. Germline lookup yields CDR1 SNHLY and CDR2 FYNNEI. The length of the CDR3 is 15 residues.

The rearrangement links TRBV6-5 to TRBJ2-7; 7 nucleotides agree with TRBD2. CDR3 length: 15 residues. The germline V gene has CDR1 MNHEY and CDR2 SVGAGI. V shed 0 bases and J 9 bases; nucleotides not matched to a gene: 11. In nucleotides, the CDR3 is TGTGCCAGCAGTTACTCACTAGCGAAAGCCTCGGGGCAGTACTTC. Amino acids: CASSYSLAKASGQYF.

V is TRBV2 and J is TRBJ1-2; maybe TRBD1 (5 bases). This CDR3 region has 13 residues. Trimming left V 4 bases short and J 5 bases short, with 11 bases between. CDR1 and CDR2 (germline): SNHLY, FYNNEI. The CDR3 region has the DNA TGTGCCAGCAGTGGACAGCGAGAATATGGCTACACCTTC. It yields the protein CASSGQREYGYTF.

CDR3 nucleotide sequence: TGTGCCAGCAGTGTGCGGGGGCCTAATGAAAAACTGTTTTTT. Amino acid sequence: CASSVRGPNEKLFF. J is TRBJ1-4 and V is TRBV2; D may be TRBD1 (6 bases). Trimming shortened V by 4 bases and J by 3 bases, and 9 bases separated the two germline ends. CDR1 and CDR2 (germline): SNHLY, FYNNEI. CDR3 length: 14 residues.

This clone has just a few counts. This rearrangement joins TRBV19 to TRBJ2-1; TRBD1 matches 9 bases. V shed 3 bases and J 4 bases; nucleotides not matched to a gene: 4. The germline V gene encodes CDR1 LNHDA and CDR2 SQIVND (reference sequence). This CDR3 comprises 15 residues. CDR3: CASSMPGQGYNEQFF. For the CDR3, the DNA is TGTGCCAGTAGTATGCCGGGACAGGGTTACAATGAGCAGTTCTTC.

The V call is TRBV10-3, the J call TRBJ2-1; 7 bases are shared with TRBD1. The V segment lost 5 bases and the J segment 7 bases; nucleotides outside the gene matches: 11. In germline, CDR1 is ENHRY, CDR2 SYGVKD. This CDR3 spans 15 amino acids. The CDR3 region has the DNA TGTGCCATCAGTATGACAGGGTCGATCGGAAATGAGCAGTTCTTC. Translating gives CAISMTGSIGNEQFF.

The CDR3 spells CASTREGTRVTGELFF. The CDR3 coding sequence is TGTGCCAGCACCCGGGAGGGGACCCGAGTCACCGGGGAGCTGTTTTTT. This chain connects TRBV13 to TRBJ2-2, with 8 positions matching TRBD2. Germline CDR1 and CDR2: PRHDT and FYEKMQ (reference sequence). The ends lost 7 bases at V and 4 bases at J; junction bases unmatched: 11. This CDR3 is built from 16 residues.

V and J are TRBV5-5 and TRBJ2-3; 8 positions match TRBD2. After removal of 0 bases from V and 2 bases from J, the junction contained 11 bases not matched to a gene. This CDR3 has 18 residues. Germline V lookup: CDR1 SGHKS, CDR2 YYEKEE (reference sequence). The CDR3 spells CASSLAGAGGRYTDTQYF. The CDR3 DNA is TGTGCCAGCAGCTTGGCCGGGGCGGGGGGACGCTACACAGATACGCAGTATTTT.

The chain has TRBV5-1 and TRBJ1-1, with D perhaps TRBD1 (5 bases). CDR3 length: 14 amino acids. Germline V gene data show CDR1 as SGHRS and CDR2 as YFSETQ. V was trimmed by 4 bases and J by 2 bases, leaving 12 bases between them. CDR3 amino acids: CASSTRGENTEAFF. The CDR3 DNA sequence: TGCGCCAGCAGCACCCGGGGGGAAAACACTGAAGCTTTCTTT.

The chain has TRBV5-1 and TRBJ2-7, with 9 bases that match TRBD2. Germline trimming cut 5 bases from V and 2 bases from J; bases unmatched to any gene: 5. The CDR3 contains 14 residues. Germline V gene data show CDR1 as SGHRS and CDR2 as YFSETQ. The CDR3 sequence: CASRRLAGTYEQYF. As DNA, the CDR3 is TGCGCCAGCAGAAGGCTAGCGGGAACCTACGAGCAGTACTTC.

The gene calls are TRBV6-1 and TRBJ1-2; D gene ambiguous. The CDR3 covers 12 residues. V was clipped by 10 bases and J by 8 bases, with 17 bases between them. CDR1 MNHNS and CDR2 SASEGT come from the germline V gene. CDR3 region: CATTPVGDGYTF. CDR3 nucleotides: TGTGCCACAACCCCGGTCGGAGACGGCTACACCTTC.

As DNA, the CDR3 is TGCGCCAGCAGTATAAGCACAGCTTATGGCTACACCTTC. Its translation: CASSISTAYGYTF. The chain carries TRBV10-2 and TRBJ1-2; D not certain. Germline values: CDR1 WSHSY, CDR2 SAAADI. Trimming shortened V by 5 bases and J by 5 bases, and 12 bases separated the two germline ends. This CDR3 comprises 13 residues.